The entry below describes one T cell receptor (beta chain). The antigen is undetermined. The data were taken from a study of T cell repertoires in cytomegalovirus infection. Study in general: The authors used CMV epitopes that were HLA-C-restricted (recently identified) and HLA-B-restricted (well studied). CMV infection and matching HLA type were both indicated by public TCR beta signatures. Study-wide points: The ex vivo response was dominated by HLA-C-restricted CMV-specific TCR beta clonotypes.

TCRdb passed the reads through MiXCR, listing each CDR3 protein once. The sample lists tens of thousands of distinct CDR3 sequences; around half were seen once. The germline V gene encodes CDR1 SGDLS and CDR2 YYNGEE. V was clipped by 3 bases and J by 4 bases, with 14 bases between them. This CDR3 spans 15 amino acids. The receptor's source is a human donor in good health (CMV status not recorded). Some clones in this sample may be carry-over from other donors' samples. The chain combines TRBV9 with TRBJ1-3; perhaps TRBD1 as D (5 bases). Material: CD8+ T cells from cultured PBMCs, obtained from culture after CMV antigen stimulation. The CDR3 sequence: CASSAGSGYGNTIYF. The CDR3 nucleotides read TGTGCCAGCAGCGCTGGATCAGGGTACGGAAACACCATATATTTT.